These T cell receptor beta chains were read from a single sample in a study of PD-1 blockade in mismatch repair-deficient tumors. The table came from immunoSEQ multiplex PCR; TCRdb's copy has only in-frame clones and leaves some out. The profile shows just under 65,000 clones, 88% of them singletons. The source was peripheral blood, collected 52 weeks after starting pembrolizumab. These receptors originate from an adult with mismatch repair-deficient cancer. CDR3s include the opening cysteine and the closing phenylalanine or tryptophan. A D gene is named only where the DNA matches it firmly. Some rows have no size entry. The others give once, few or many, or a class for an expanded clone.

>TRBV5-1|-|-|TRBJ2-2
TGCGCCAGCAGCCCATGGACAGAGAACACCGGGGAGCTGTTTTTT
CASSPWTENTGELFF
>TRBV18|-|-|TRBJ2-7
TGTGCCAGCTCTCTCCGGGACGGAGATTCCGTAAGGCAGTACTTC
CASSLRDGDSVRQYF
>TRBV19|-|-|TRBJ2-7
TGTGCCAGTAGTATAGGCCTAGCGAGGAGGTACGAGCAGTACTTC
CASSIGLARRYEQYF
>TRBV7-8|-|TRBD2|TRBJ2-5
TGTGCCAGCAGCGTGGGACTAGCGGGACGCCAAGAGACCCAGTACTTC
CASSVGLAGRQETQYF
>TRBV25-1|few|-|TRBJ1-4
TGTGCCAGCAGTGAGGTCGGACCGTTTAATGAAAAACTGTTTTTT
CASSEVGPFNEKLFF
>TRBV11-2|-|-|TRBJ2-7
TGTGCCAGCAGCTTAAGTCGATACGAGCAGTACTTC
CASSLSRYEQYF
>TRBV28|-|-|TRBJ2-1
TGTGCCAGCAGTACCGCAACAGGGACCTACAATGAGCAGTTCTTC
CASSTATGTYNEQFF
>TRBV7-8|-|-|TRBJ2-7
TGTGCCAGCAGCTTCGGGAGAAACGAGCAGTACTTC
CASSFGRNEQYF
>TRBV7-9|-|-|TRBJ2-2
TGTGCCAGCAGCCTGGAGACAGGCTACACCGGGGAGCTGTTTTTT
CASSLETGYTGELFF
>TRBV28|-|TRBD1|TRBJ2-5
TGTGCCAGCAGGGCGACAGGGGGGGGGAAAGAGACCCAGTACTTC
CASRATGGGKETQYF
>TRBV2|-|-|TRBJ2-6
TGTGCCAGCAACCCCTTCTCTGGGGCCAACGTCCTGACTTTC
CASNPFSGANVLTF
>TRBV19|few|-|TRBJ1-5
TGTGCCAGTAGCCTGATCCCCTCTGGGAATCAGCCCCAGCATTTT
CASSLIPSGNQPQHF
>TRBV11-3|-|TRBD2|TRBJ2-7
TGTGCCAGCAGCTTCGATAGCGGGAGACCCGAGCAGTACTTC
CASSFDSGRPEQYF
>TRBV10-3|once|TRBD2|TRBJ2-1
TGTGCCATCAGTGAGTCGTTAGCGGGAATCGCTACCTACAATGAGCAGTTCTTC
CAISESLAGIATYNEQFF
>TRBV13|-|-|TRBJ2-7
TGTGCCAGCAGCGATACTACCACACAGGTCAGCTCCTACGAGCAGTACTTC
CASSDTTTQVSSYEQYF
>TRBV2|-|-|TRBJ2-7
TGTGCCAGCAGTGCCACCGAGGCGCCCTACGAGCAGTACTTC
CASSATEAPYEQYF
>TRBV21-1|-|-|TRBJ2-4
TGTGCCAGCAGCAATGGATCTTCAACCAGGAGAGGGAACATTCAGTACTTC
CASSNGSSTRRGNIQYF
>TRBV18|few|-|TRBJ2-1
TGTGCCAGCTCACCACCAAGCAGGGGGGATGAGCAGTTCTTC
CASSPPSRGDEQFF
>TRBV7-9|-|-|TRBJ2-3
TGTGCCAGCAGCTCCTGTAAGGGGAGCACAGATACGCAGTATTTT
CASSSCKGSTDTQYF
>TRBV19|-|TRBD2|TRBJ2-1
TGTGCCAGTAGTATAGCGGGAGGGCCAGGCGAGCAGTTCTTC
CASSIAGGPGEQFF
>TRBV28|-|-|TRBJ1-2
TGTGCCAGCAGTTTACCTCAGGGGCACGGCTATGGCTACACCTTC
CASSLPQGHGYGYTF
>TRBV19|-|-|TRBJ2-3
TGTGCCAGTAATATGGGGGGCTGGACAGATACGCAGTATTTT
CASNMGGWTDTQYF
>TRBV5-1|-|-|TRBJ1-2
TGCGCCAGCAGCCCTGCCACGGATAACTATGGCTACACCTTC
CASSPATDNYGYTF
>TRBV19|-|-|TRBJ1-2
TGTGCCAGTAGTATCGGACAGAGCTATGGCTACACCTTC
CASSIGQSYGYTF
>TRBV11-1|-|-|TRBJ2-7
TGTGCCAGCAGCTTTAGGGTACCGGACGAGCAGTACTTC
CASSFRVPDEQYF
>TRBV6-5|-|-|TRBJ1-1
TGTGCCAGCAGTTATCCCGGGGACCTTGAAGCTTTCTTT
CASSYPGDLEAFF
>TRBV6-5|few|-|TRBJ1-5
TGTGCCAGCAGTTACTCGGGGCGTCAGCCCCAGCATTTT
CASSYSGRQPQHF
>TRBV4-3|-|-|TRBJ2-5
TGCGCCAGCAGCCAAGATATCATGGGGGCGGCTAGAGAGGAAGAGACCCAGTACTTC
CASSQDIMGAAREEETQYF
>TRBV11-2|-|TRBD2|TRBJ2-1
TGTGCCAGCAGCTTAGCCCCGGGACTAGCTTACAATGAGCAGTTCTTC
CASSLAPGLAYNEQFF
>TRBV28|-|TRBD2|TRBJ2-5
TGTGCCAGCAGTTTAAGCCCCCTTCGGGCGGGAGACGAGACCCAGTACTTC
CASSLSPLRAGDETQYF
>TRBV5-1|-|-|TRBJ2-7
TGCGCCAGCAGTTTGCAGGCAGGGCCGGAGCAGTACTTC
CASSLQAGPEQYF
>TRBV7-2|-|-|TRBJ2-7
TGTGCCAGCAGCGCAGGGCGCCGGGAAACCTACGAGCAGTACTTC
CASSAGRRETYEQYF
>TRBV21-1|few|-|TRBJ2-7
TGTGCCAGCAGCAATAAGGACAGGGGTGAGCAGTACTTC
CASSNKDRGEQYF
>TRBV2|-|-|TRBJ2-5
TGTGCCAGCAGTCCCGCACTAGGGTCGGAGACCCAGTACTTC
CASSPALGSETQYF
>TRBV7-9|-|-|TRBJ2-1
TGTGCCAGCATGGACCCCTACAATGAGCAGTTCTTC
CASMDPYNEQFF
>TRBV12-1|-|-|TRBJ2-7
TGTGCCAGCAGCTCCCTAGCGGGATGGGCCCACGAGCAGTACTTC
CASSSLAGWAHEQYF
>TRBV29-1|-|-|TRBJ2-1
TGCAGCGCCCTCGCAGTTACTTCTGACTACAATGAGCAGTTCTTC
CSALAVTSDYNEQFF
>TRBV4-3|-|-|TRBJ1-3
TGCGCCAGCAGCCAAAGGGGATCTGGAAACACCATATATTTT
CASSQRGSGNTIYF
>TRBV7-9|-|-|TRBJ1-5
TGTGCCAGTGGCTCCGGGCAGCCCCAGCATTTT
CASGSGQPQHF
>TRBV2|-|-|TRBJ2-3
TGTGCCAGCAGTGAAGAGGCAGGGGGGGATACGCAGTATTTT
CASSEEAGGDTQYF
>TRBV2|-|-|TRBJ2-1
TGTGCCAGCAGTGGCCTAGCTGAGTCCTACAATGAGCAGTTCTTC
CASSGLAESYNEQFF
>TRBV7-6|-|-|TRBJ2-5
TGTGCCAGCAGCTTAGGCAGGGTCTTGGAGACCCAGTACTTC
CASSLGRVLETQYF
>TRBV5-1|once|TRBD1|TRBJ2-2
TGCGCCAGCAGCTTGGGGGACAGGGGGACTAGAAACAGCACCGGGGAGCTGTTTTTT
CASSLGDRGTRNSTGELFF
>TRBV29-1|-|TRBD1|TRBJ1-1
TGCAGCGTTGCAGGGACAGCTTACACTGAAGCTTTCTTT
CSVAGTAYTEAFF
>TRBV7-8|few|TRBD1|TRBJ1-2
TGTGCCAGCAGCTTAGCGCAAGGACAGGCCCTCTATGGCTACACCTTC
CASSLAQGQALYGYTF
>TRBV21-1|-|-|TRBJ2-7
TGTGCCAGCACAATTCACCCGCGGACAGACCTATACGAGCAGTACTTC
CASTIHPRTDLYEQYF
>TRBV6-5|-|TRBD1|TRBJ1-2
TGTGCCAGCAGCTCCGGACAGGGGGGCTATGGCTACACCTTC
CASSSGQGGYGYTF
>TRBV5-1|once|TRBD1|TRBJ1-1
TGCGCCAGCAGCTTGAGGGACAGGGTAACGGGAACTGAAGCTTTCTTT
CASSLRDRVTGTEAFF
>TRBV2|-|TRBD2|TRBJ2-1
TGTGCCAGCAGCAAAAGACTAGCGACCTACAATGAGCAGTTCTTC
CASSKRLATYNEQFF
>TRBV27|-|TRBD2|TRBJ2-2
TGTGCCAGCAGTTTATTTTGGCTAGCGGAACTCTCGAACACCGGGGAGCTGTTTTTT
CASSLFWLAELSNTGELFF
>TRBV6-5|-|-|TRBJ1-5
TGTGCCAGCAGTCTGGGGAAGGGCCTCAATCAGCCCCAGCATTTT
CASSLGKGLNQPQHF
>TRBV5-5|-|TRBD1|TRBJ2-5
TGTGCCAGCAGCACCCATAGGGGGCTCGAGACCCAGTACTTC
CASSTHRGLETQYF
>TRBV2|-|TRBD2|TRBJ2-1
TGTGCCAGCAGTGAGGGGAGGGAATGGAGTATGGGTGAGCAGTTCTTC
CASSEGREWSMGEQFF
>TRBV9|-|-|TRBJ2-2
TGTGCCAGCAGTGAGCGCACCGGGGAGCTGTTTTTT
CASSERTGELFF
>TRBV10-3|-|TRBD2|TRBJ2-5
TGTGCCATCAGTCCAAATAGCGGGGAGACCCAGTACTTC
CAISPNSGETQYF